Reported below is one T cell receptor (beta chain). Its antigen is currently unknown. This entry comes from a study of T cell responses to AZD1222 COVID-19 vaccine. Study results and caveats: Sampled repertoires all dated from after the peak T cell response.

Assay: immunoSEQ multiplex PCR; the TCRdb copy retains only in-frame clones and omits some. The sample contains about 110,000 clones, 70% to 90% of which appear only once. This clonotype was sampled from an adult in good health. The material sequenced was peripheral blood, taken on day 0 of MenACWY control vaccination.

DNA for the CDR3: TGTGCCAGCAGCCAAGACCCGGGAGGGGTCCTCGCCTACGAGCAGTACTTC. As protein: CASSQDPGGVLAYEQYF. The chain recombines TRBV3-1 (or the pseudogene TRBV3-2) with TRBJ2-7, with 8 bases lining up with TRBD2. The CDR3 length is 17 residues. Looked up from germline, CDR1 is LGHDT and CDR2 is YNNKEL (reference sequence). The junction had 9 bases not matched to a gene; V was cut back by 0 bases and J by 2 bases.